The rows below give T cell receptor beta chains drawn from one sample of a study of shared clonotypes between healthy human individuals. Repertoires were generated with immunoSEQ multiplex PCR, while TCRdb's copy carries only in-frame clones and drops some. Among hundreds of thousands of clones listed, almost 97% were seen once. Material for sequencing was naive CD4+ T cells sorted from blood. Receptors originate from a woman in her 30s in good health. CDR3s include the opening cysteine and the closing phenylalanine or tryptophan. The order of the fields is clone size, J gene, V gene, D gene, CDR3 protein, CDR3 DNA. The D gene is left open where the match is weak. Part of the rows lack a size; the others show once, few, many or a class for expanded clones.

. TRBJ2-5 TRBV6-5 TRBD2 CASSYGAGEGETQYF TGTGCCAGCAGCTACGGCGCGGGAGAGGGAGAGACCCAGTACTTC
. TRBJ2-7 TRBV5-1 TRBD2 CASTSIAGGPGEQYF TGCGCCAGCACCTCAATAGCGGGAGGGCCGGGGGAGCAGTACTTC
once TRBJ1-2 TRBV28 TRBD1 CASRIGTGDGYTF TGTGCCAGCAGGATTGGGACAGGGGATGGCTACACCTTC
. TRBJ1-4 TRBV4-1 . CASSQEGRGWEKLFF TGCGCCAGCAGCCAAGAGGGCAGGGGATGGGAAAAACTGTTTTTT
. TRBJ1-2 TRBV25-1 TRBD1 CASSAGGGYGYTF TGTGCCAGCAGTGCAGGGGGAGGCTATGGCTACACCTTC
. TRBJ2-7 TRBV13 . CASRDVSGPSSSYEQYF TGTGCCAGCAGGGACGTGAGCGGGCCTTCAAGCTCCTACGAGCAGTACTTC
once TRBJ2-5 TRBV6-6 . CASSYSIVRETQYF TGTGCCAGCAGTTATTCTATCGTTAGAGAGACCCAGTACTTC
. TRBJ1-5 TRBV28 TRBD1 CASRPGQGDQPQHF TGTGCCAGCAGGCCCGGACAGGGCGATCAGCCCCAGCATTTT
. TRBJ2-5 TRBV11-2 TRBD2 CASRPGTSGRVGEQYF TGTGCCAGCAGGCCCGGGACTAGCGGGAGGGTGGGGGAGCAGTACTTC
. TRBJ2-7 TRBV28 . CASRRGGNYEQYF TGTGCCAGCAGGCGTGGGGGGAACTACGAGCAGTACTTC
. TRBJ1-5 TRBV28 . CASSLPQWGQPQHF TGTGCCAGCAGTTTACCCCAGTGGGGTCAGCCCCAGCATTTT
. TRBJ1-4 TRBV2 . CASSVVGEKLFF TGTGCCAGCAGTGTAGTGGGAGAAAAACTGTTTTTT
once TRBJ1-4 TRBV7-9 . CASSFLGEEKLFF TGTGCCAGCAGCTTCCTAGGAGAGGAAAAACTGTTTTTT
few TRBJ2-3 TRBV7-9 . CASSSTDTQYF TGTGCCAGCAGCTCCACAGATACGCAGTATTTT
. TRBJ1-4 TRBV4-1 . CASSQDPRTSHEKLFF TGCGCCAGCAGCCAAGATCCCCGGACATCACATGAAAAACTGTTTTTT
. TRBJ2-7 TRBV6-5 . CASSPRPRSSYEQYF TGTGCCAGCAGCCCCCGACCTCGGTCCTCCTACGAGCAGTACTTC
. TRBJ2-2 TRBV7-3 TRBD2 CASSPSGGNTGELFF TGTGCCAGCAGCCCGAGCGGGGGGAACACCGGGGAGCTGTTTTTT
. TRBJ2-1 TRBV28 . CASSYGGRPYNEQFF TGTGCCAGCAGTTACGGGGGGCGGCCCTACAATGAGCAGTTCTTC
. TRBJ1-1 TRBV6-5 . CASRKEVSTEAFF TGTGCCAGCAGGAAGGAGGTGAGCACTGAAGCTTTCTTT
. TRBJ2-7 TRBV5-1 TRBD2 CASSEGGLAGGVSYEQYF TGCGCCAGCAGCGAGGGGGGTTTAGCGGGAGGTGTATCCTACGAGCAGTACTTC
. TRBJ2-5 TRBV10-3 . CAISPEQGLGETQYF TGTGCCATCAGCCCGGAACAGGGTTTGGGAGAGACCCAGTACTTC
. TRBJ2-7 TRBV19 . CASRGTPGEQYF TGTGCCAGTAGGGGGACCCCGGGGGAGCAGTACTTC
. TRBJ2-5 TRBV18 . CASSPGQFQETQYF TGTGCCAGCTCACCAGGGCAGTTCCAAGAGACCCAGTACTTC
. TRBJ2-7 TRBV5-1 TRBD1 CASSSDPGQGPYEQYF TGCGCCAGCAGCTCCGACCCGGGACAGGGACCATACGAGCAGTACTTC
. TRBJ1-5 TRBV28 TRBD1 CASNTGGNQPQHF TGTGCCAGCAATACAGGGGGCAATCAGCCCCAGCATTTT
. TRBJ2-5 TRBV19 TRBD2 CASSPTSGRDGETQYF TGTGCCAGTAGTCCCACTAGCGGGAGAGATGGGGAGACCCAGTACTTC
. TRBJ1-3 TRBV9 . CASNREGPGVFGNTIYF TGTGCCAGCAACAGGGAAGGCCCAGGGGTATTTGGAAACACCATATATTTT
. TRBJ1-2 TRBV29-1 TRBD1 CSVGDRRGDYGYTF TGCAGCGTTGGGGACAGACGCGGTGACTATGGCTACACCTTC
. TRBJ1-4 TRBV7-9 . CASSRGGANEKLFF TGTGCCAGCAGCCGAGGAGGGGCGAATGAAAAACTGTTTTTT
. TRBJ2-7 TRBV18 TRBD2 CASSPGRAFYEQYF TGTGCCAGCTCACCCGGGAGGGCCTTCTACGAGCAGTACTTC
. TRBJ2-3 TRBV14 TRBD2 CASSRASGTSATDTQYF TGTGCCAGCAGCCGGGCCTCCGGGACTAGCGCTACAGATACGCAGTATTTT
. TRBJ1-5 TRBV4-1 . CASSPWGGSNQPQHF TGCGCCAGCAGCCCCTGGGGGGGTAGCAATCAGCCCCAGCATTTT
. TRBJ1-2 TRBV19 . CASSGESDGGYGYTF TGTGCCAGTTCTGGGGAAAGCGACGGGGGATATGGCTACACCTTC
. TRBJ2-7 TRBV6-6 . CASSYKDLLDEQYF TGTGCCAGCAGTTATAAGGACCTCTTGGACGAGCAGTACTTC
. TRBJ1-1 TRBV6-6 TRBD1 CASSYSQGANTEAFF TGTGCCAGCAGTTACTCACAGGGGGCGAACACTGAAGCTTTCTTT
. TRBJ2-7 TRBV21-1 . CASSNGKGAGPDLYEQYF TGTGCCAGCAGCAATGGGAAGGGGGCAGGGCCCGACCTCTACGAGCAGTACTTC
. TRBJ2-5 TRBV27 TRBD2 CASSLRTSGETQYF TGTGCCAGCAGTCTTCGGACTAGTGGAGAGACCCAGTACTTC
. TRBJ2-5 TRBV5-1 . CASSLLGGQETQYF TGCGCCAGCAGCTTGTTGGGGGGCCAAGAGACCCAGTACTTC